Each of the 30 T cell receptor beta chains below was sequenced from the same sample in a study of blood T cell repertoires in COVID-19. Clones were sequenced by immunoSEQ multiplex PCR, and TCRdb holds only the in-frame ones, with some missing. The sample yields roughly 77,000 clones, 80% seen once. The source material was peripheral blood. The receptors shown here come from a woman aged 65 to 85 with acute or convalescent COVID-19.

In DNA form, the CDR3 reads TGTGCCAGCAGTGAAGTTGGTTCGAGCTATGGCTACACCTTC. As protein: CASSEVGSSYGYTF. The chain couples TRBV6-1 to TRBJ1-2; D uncertain. Trimming stripped 1 base from V and 4 bases from J, with 10 bases between. The germline gives CDR1 MNHNS, CDR2 SASEGT. The CDR3 length is 14 residues.

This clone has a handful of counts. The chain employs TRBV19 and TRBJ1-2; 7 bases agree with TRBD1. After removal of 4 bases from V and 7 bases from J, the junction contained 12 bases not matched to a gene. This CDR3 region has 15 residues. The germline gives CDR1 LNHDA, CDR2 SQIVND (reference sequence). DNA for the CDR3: TGTGCCAGTAGTAATCCGGGACAGACGATAGGTGGCTACACCTTC. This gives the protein CASSNPGQTIGGYTF. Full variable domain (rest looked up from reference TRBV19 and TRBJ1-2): DGGITQSPKYLFRKEGQNVTLSCEQNLNHDAMYWYRQDPGQGLRLIYYSQIVNDFQKGDIAEGYSVSREKKESFPLTVTSAQKNPTAFYLCASSNPGQTIGGYTFGSGTRLTVV.

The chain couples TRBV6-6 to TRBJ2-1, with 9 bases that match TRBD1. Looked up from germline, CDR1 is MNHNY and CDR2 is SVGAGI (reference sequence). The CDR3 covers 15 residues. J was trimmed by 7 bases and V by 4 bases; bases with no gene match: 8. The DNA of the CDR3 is TGTGCCAGCAGTTGGGACAGGGAGAGGTTGAATGAGCAGTTCTTC. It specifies CASSWDRERLNEQFF.

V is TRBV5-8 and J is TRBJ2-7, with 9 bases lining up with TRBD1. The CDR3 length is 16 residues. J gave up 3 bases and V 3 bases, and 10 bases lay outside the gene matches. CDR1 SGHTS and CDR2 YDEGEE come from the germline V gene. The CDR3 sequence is CASSYRTGEIHYEQYF. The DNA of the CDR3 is TGTGCCAGCAGCTACCGGACAGGGGAAATTCACTACGAGCAGTACTTC.

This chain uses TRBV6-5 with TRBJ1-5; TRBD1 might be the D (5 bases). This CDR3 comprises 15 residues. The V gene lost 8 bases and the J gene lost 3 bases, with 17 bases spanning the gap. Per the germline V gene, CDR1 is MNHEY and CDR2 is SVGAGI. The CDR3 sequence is CASSKGRLDNQPQHF. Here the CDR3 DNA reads TGTGCCAGCTCAAAGGGGAGGTTGGACAATCAGCCCCAGCATTTT.

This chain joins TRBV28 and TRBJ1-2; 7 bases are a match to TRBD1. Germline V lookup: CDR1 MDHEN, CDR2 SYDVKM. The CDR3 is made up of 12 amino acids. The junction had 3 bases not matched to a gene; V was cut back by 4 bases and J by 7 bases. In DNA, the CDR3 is TGTGCCAGCAGTTCCCAGGGGGTTGGCTACACCTTC. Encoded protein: CASSSQGVGYTF.

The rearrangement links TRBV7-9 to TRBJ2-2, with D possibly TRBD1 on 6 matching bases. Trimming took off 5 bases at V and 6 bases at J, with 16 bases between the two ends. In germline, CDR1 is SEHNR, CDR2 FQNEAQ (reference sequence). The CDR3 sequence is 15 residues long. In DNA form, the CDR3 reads TGTGCCAGCAGCGGTTCTCGAGGGGGAGCCGGGGAGCTGTTTTTT. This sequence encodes CASSGSRGGAGELFF.

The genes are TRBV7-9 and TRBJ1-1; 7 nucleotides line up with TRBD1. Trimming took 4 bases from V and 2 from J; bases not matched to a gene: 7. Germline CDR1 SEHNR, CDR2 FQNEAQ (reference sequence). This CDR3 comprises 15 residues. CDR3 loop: CASSSRQGPNTEAFF. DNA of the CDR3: TGTGCCAGCAGCTCCAGACAGGGTCCCAACACTGAAGCTTTCTTT. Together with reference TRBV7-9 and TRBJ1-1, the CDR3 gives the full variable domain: DTGVSQNPRHKITKRGQNVTFRCDPISEHNRLYWYRQTLGQGPEFLTYFQNEAQLEKSRLLSDRFSAERPKGSFSTLEIQRTEQGDSAMYLCASSSRQGPNTEAFFGQGTRLTVV.

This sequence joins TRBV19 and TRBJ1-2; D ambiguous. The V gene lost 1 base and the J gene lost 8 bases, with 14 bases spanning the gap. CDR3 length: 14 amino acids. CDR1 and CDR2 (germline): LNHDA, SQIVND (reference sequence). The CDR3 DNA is TGTGCCAGTAGTATAGCGGGAATTCAGCGGGGCTACACCTTC. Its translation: CASSIAGIQRGYTF.

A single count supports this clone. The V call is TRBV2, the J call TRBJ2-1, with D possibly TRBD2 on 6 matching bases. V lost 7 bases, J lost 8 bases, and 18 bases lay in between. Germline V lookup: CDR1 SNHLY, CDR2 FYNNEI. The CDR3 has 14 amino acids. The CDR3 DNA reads TGTGCCAGCAATGGCTTGGGGGGTGGCGATGAGCAGTTCTTC. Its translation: CASNGLGGGDEQFF.

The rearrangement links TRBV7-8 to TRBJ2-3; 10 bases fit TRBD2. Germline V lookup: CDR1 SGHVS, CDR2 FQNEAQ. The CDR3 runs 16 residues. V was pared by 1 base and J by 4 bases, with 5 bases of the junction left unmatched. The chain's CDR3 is CASSLGLAGEADTQYF. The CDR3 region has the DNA TGTGCCAGCAGCTTAGGGCTAGCGGGGGAGGCAGATACGCAGTATTTT.

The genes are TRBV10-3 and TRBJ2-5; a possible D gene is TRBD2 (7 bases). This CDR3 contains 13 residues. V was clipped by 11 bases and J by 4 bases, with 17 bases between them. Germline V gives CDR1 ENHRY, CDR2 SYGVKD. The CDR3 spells CASLGGVPETQYF. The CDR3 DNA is TGTGCCTCGTTAGGGGGGGTCCCAGAGACCCAGTACTTC.

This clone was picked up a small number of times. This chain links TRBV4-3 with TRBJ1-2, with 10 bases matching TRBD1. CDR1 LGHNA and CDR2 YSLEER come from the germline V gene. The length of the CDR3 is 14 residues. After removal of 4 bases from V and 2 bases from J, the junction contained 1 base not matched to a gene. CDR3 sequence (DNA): TGCGCCAGCAGCCGGGGACAGGGGAACTATGGCTACACCTTC. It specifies CASSRGQGNYGYTF.

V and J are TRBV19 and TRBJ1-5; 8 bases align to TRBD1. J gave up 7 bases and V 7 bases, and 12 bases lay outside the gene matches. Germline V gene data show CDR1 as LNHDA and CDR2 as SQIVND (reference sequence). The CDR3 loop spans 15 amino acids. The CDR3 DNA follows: TGTGCCAGTACCCCAGACAGGGGTGGCGCCCAGCCCCAGCATTTT. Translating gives CASTPDRGGAQPQHF.

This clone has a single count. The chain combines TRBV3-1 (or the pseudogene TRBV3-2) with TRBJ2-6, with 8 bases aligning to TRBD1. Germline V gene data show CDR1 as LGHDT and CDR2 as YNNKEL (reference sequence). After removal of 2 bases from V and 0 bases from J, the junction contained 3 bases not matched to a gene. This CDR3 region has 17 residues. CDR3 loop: CASSQRTGSSGANVLTF. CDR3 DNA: TGTGCCAGCAGCCAAAGGACAGGGAGCTCTGGGGCCAACGTCCTGACTTTC.

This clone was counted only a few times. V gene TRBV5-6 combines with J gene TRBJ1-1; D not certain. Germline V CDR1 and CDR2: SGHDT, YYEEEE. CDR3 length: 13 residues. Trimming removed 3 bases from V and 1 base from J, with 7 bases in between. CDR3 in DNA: TGTGCCAGCAGCTGGGAGACGAACACTGAAGCTTTCTTT. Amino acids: CASSWETNTEAFF.

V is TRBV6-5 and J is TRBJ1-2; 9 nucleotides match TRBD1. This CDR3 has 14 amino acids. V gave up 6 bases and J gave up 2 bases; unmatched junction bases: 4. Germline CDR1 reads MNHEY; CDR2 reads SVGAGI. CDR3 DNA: TGTGCCAGCAGCTTTGGGACAGGGAACTATGGCTACACCTTC. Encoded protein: CASSFGTGNYGYTF.

CDR3 bases: TGTGCCAGTAGTAACCGACAGAGAACTAGCACAGATACGCAGTATTTT. Translated: CASSNRQRTSTDTQYF. The chain carries TRBV19 and TRBJ2-3; TRBD1 might be the D (5 bases). This CDR3 has 16 residues. Germline CDR1 LNHDA, CDR2 SQIVND (reference sequence). Trimming removed 4 bases at V and 0 bases at J, with 14 bases between. Based on the CDR3 plus reference TRBV19 and TRBJ2-3, the full variable domain is DGGITQSPKYLFRKEGQNVTLSCEQNLNHDAMYWYRQDPGQGLRLIYYSQIVNDFQKGDIAEGYSVSREKKESFPLTVTSAQKNPTAFYLCASSNRQRTSTDTQYFGPGTRLTVL.

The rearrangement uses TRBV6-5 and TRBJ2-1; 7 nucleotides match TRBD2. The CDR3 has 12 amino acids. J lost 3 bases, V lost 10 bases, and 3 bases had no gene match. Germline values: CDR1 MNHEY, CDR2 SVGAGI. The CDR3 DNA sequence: TGTGCCACCGGGGGGTTCTACAATGAGCAGTTCTTC. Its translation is CATGGFYNEQFF.

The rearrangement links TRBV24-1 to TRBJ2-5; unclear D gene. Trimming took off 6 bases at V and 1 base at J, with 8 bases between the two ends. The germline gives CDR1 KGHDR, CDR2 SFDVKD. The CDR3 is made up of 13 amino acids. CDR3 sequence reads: CATSPSVQETQYF. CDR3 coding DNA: TGTGCCACCAGTCCCTCTGTCCAAGAGACCCAGTACTTC.

The chain's CDR3 is CASSLSGGEETQYF. CDR3 nucleotides: TGTGCCAGCAGCCTTAGCGGGGGGGAGGAGACCCAGTACTTC. The J gene is TRBJ2-5, the V gene TRBV7-6; 11 bases are shared with TRBD2. This CDR3 comprises 14 residues. Germline values: CDR1 SGHVS, CDR2 FNYEAQ. Unmatched junction bases numbered 4, after V lost 5 bases and J lost 5 bases.

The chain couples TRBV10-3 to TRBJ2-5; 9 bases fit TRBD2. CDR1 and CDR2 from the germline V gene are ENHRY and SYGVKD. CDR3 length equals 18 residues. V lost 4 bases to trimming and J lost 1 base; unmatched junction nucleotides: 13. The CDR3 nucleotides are TGTGCCATCAGTGTTGCCGGGAGTAGCGGGGGACGCCAAGAGACCCAGTACTTC. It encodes CAISVAGSSGGRQETQYF.

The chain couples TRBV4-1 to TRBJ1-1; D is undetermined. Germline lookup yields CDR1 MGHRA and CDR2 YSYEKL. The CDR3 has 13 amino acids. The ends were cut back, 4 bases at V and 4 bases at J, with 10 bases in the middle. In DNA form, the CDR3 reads TGCGCCAGCAGCCCCCTGCTGGCCACTGAAGCTTTCTTT. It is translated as CASSPLLATEAFF.

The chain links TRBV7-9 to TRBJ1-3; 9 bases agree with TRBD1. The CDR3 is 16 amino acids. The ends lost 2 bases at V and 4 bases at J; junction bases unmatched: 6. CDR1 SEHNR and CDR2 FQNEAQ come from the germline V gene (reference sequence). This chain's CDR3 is CASSLLGTGPGNTIYF. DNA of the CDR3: TGTGCCAGCAGCTTACTCGGGACAGGGCCCGGAAACACCATATATTTT.

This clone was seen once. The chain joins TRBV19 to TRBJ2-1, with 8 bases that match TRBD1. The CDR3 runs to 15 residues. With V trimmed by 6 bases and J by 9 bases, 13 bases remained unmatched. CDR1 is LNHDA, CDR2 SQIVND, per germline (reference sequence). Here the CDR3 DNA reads TGTGCCAGTAGGCAAGACAGGGGTCGAGGTGTTGAGCAGTTCTTC. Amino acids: CASRQDRGRGVEQFF.

The CDR3 DNA is TGTGCCAGCAGCTTACAGGGCGGGGGGGCCCACGAGCAGTACTTC. Amino acid sequence: CASSLQGGGAHEQYF. The chain carries TRBV5-4 and TRBJ2-7, with 9 bases that match TRBD2. CDR1 is SGHNT and CDR2 is YYREEE in the germline V gene (reference sequence). This CDR3 has 15 residues. V was clipped by 2 bases and J by 5 bases; unmatched bases: 8.

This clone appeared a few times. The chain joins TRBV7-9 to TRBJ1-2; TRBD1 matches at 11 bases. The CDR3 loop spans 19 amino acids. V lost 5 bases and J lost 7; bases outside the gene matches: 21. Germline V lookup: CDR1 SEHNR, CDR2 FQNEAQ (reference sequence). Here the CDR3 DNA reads TGTGCCAGCAGCCTCGACCCCGGACAGGGGGCAGGGATATGGAGTGGCTACACCTTC. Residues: CASSLDPGQGAGIWSGYTF.

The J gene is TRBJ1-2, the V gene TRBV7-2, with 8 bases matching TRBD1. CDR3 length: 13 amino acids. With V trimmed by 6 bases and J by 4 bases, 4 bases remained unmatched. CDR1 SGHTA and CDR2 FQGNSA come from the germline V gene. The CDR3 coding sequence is TGTGCCAGCAGGGACGGACAGGGCTATGGCTACACCTTC. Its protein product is CASRDGQGYGYTF.

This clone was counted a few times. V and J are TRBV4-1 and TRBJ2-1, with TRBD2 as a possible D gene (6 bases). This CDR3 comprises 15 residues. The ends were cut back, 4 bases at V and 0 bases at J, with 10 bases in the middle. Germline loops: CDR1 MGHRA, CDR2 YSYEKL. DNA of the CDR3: TGCGCCAGCAGCCCGGACTATCCCTCCTACAATGAGCAGTTCTTC. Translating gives CASSPDYPSYNEQFF.

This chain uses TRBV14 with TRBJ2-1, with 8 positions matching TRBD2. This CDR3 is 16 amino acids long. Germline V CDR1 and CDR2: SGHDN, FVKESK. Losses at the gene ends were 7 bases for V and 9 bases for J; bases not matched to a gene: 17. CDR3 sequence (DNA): TGTGCCAGCACCCCACTGGCGGGGGGCCATACGAGTGAGCAGTTCTTC. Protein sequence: CASTPLAGGHTSEQFF.